This T cell receptor (beta chain) was obtained from a study of identical twins. TCRdb passed the 5' RACE reads through MiXCR, listing each CDR3 protein once. The sample contains 400,000 to 650,000 distinct CDR3 sequences, under 25% of which appear only once. Study findings and constraints: For cord blood, abundant beta clonotypes had fewer insertions, unlike memory repertoires, which showed none.

The CDR3 is made up of 14 amino acids. The germline gives CDR1 SGHTA, CDR2 FQGNSA. Trimming pared 4 bases from V and 1 base from J, leaving 8 bases between. Remarks on this clonotype: The antigen is not known.

The sample was also reused in another study, on T cells expressing NK-cell markers. That study adds: Sorted T-cell subsets CD3+CD56+NKG2C+, CD3+CD56+NKG2C- and CD3+CD56-NKG2C+ were TCR beta-sequenced. Dominant NKG2C+ clonotypes were found to form about 1.0-8% of CD8+ T cells in over five donors.

The receptor comes from a woman under 30 in good health. The rearrangement links TRBV7-2 to TRBJ1-3; D remains unclear. Material for sequencing was CD4+ T cells sorted from blood. CDR3 residues: CASSSRTSGNTIYF. In DNA, the CDR3 is TGTGCCAGCAGCTCCCGGACGTCTGGAAACACCATATATTTT.